This T cell receptor (beta chain) was identified during a study of blood T cell repertoires in COVID-19. Sequencing was performed with immunoSEQ multiplex PCR; in TCRdb, only in-frame clones are kept and a portion is missing. The data contain some 250,000 clones, approximately 91% of them singletons. The CDR3 totals 13 residues. After removal of 7 bases from V and 5 bases from J, the junction contained 4 bases not matched to a gene. The V gene's germline CDR1 is ENHRY and CDR2 SYGVKD. The chain joins TRBV10-3 to TRBJ2-2, with 7 bases that match TRBD2. The sample was PBMCs or T cells enriched from blood (not recorded which). This clonotype originated in a human donor in a cohort exposed to, infected with or recovered from COVID-19 (not recorded which). The donor label of this sample is uncertain. CDR3 nucleotide sequence: TGTGCCATCAATCCGGGGGGTACCGGGGAGCTGTTTTTT. It specifies CAINPGGTGELFF.